These T cell receptor beta chains were read from a single sample in a study of OX40 agonist ivuxolimab in advanced cancers. This table comes from immunoSEQ multiplex PCR, and its TCRdb copy is limited to in-frame clones, with some not included. The repertoire includes about 46,000 clones, 82% of them detected once, and about 1.7% sits in the top ten. This specimen consisted of CD4+ or CD8+ T cells sorted from blood, obtained in a trial of the OX40 agonist ivuxolimab. Receptors originate from an adult with an advanced solid tumor such as melanoma, head and neck, liver or kidney cancer. Each CDR3 is given with its conserved first and last residue. A D gene is named only where the DNA matches it firmly. Part of the rows lack a size; the others show once, few, many or a class for expanded clones.

clone size,D gene,V gene,J gene,CDR3 DNA,CDR3 protein
NA,TRBD1,TRBV19,TRBJ1-5,TGTGCCAGTAAGCAGGACAGGGTACGTTCTGATCAGCCCCAGCATTTT,CASKQDRVRSDQPQHF
once,NA,TRBV15,TRBJ2-2,TGTGCCACCAGTCCACAGGACACCGGGGAGCTGTTTTTT,CATSPQDTGELFF
NA,NA,TRBV11-3,TRBJ2-7,TGTGCCAGCAGCTCGCAGACCGTTAGCTCCTACGAGCAGTACTTC,CASSSQTVSSYEQYF
once,NA,TRBV7-2,TRBJ1-5,TGTGCCAGCAGCTTAGTTCACGGGGGGGCAGGTAATCAGCCCCAGCATTTT,CASSLVHGGAGNQPQHF
NA,TRBD1,TRBV5-4,TRBJ1-1,TGTGCCAGCAGCATAAGACAGGGAAGCACTGAAGCTTTCTTT,CASSIRQGSTEAFF
NA,TRBD1,TRBV4-1,TRBJ1-1,TGCGCCAGCAGCCAAGATCGGGGAAGACAGGGGAAATCCATGAACACTGAAGCTTTCTTT,CASSQDRGRQGKSMNTEAFF
NA,TRBD2,TRBV10-2,TRBJ2-7,TGCGCCAGCAGAATAGAGCGGGGCTCCTACGAGCAGTACTTC,CASRIERGSYEQYF
NA,TRBD1,TRBV5-6,TRBJ1-2,TGTGCCAGCAGCTGGACAGGGGGCGGTGGTGGCTACACCTTC,CASSWTGGGGGYTF
NA,NA,TRBV18,TRBJ1-1,TGTGCCAGCTCACCACAAGCCGCCCTGAACACTGAAGCTTTCTTT,CASSPQAALNTEAFF
once,NA,TRBV7-9,TRBJ2-1,TGTGCCAGCGAGAGGGCGGACTCCTGGGGGAATGAGCAGTTCTTC,CASERADSWGNEQFF
few,NA,TRBV18,TRBJ1-6,TGTGCCAGCTCACCCATGGGGACGCCAGGATCACCCCTCCACTTT,CASSPMGTPGSPLHF
NA,NA,TRBV12-5,TRBJ1-1,TGTGCTAGTGGTTTGGGGCAGCCTTACGACACTGAAGCTTTCTTT,CASGLGQPYDTEAFF
NA,TRBD1,TRBV6-4,TRBJ1-5,TGTGCCAGCAGGGGGACAGGTGAGAACTGGAATCAGCCCCAGCATTTT,CASRGTGENWNQPQHF
NA,NA,TRBV27,TRBJ1-5,TGTGCCAGCAGGTTTCGGGGGGAATCGGATCAGCCCCAGCATTTT,CASRFRGESDQPQHF
NA,TRBD1,TRBV10-3,TRBJ1-1,TGTGCCATCAGTGAGTCGAAGTATCGACAGGGGGTTACTGGCACTGAAGCTTTCTTT,CAISESKYRQGVTGTEAFF
NA,NA,TRBV4-2,TRBJ2-3,TGTGCCAGCAGCCCAGGGGGGAATACGCAGTATTTT,CASSPGGNTQYF
NA,NA,TRBV19,TRBJ1-1,TGTGCCAGTATGCCCGGGGCGGGGACTGAAGCTTTCTTT,CASMPGAGTEAFF
NA,NA,TRBV5-1,TRBJ2-2,TGCGCCAGCAGCTCGTCCTCGGGGATCTCGAACACCGGGGAGCTGTTTTTT,CASSSSSGISNTGELFF
once,NA,TRBV6-6,TRBJ2-3,TGTGCCAGCAGTCTTACGACTATCACAGATACGCAGTATTTT,CASSLTTITDTQYF
NA,TRBD2,TRBV4-1,TRBJ2-7,TGCGCCAGCAGCCGACCCGGGACTAGCGGGCACGAGCAGTACTTC,CASSRPGTSGHEQYF
NA,NA,TRBV2,TRBJ2-1,TGTGCCAGCAACTGGGGGCTAGGGACCCAGTTCTTC,CASNWGLGTQFF
NA,TRBD1,TRBV4-1,TRBJ1-3,TGCGCCAGCAGCCAAGCCCCTGGACAGGCCGGCAGGACCTACTCTGGAAACACCATATATTTT,CASSQAPGQAGRTYSGNTIYF
once,NA,TRBV18,TRBJ2-1,TGTGCCAGCTCACCATCTGGGGGAAAAAACAATGAGCAGTTCTTC,CASSPSGGKNNEQFF
NA,NA,TRBV5-6,TRBJ1-2,TGTGCCAGCAGCCAACGACCTCATGGCTACACCTTC,CASSQRPHGYTF
NA,NA,TRBV6-5,TRBJ1-4,TGTGCCAGCAGTTACTCACGGGGGGCTAACGAAAAACTGTTTTTT,CASSYSRGANEKLFF
NA,TRBD1,TRBV5-6,TRBJ2-5,TGTGCCAGCAGCTTTAGACAGGGCAGGGAGACCCAGTACTTC,CASSFRQGRETQYF
NA,TRBD1,TRBV27,TRBJ1-6,TGTGCCAGCAGTATCCGACAGGGGAACAATTCACCCCTCCACTTT,CASSIRQGNNSPLHF
NA,TRBD1,TRBV5-6,TRBJ2-5,TGTGCCAGCAGCCCGGGACAGGGAGGAGAGACCCAGTACTTC,CASSPGQGGETQYF
NA,TRBD1,TRBV19,TRBJ1-5,TGTGCCAGTAGGGCGGGACAGGAGGGCAATCAGCCCCAGCATTTT,CASRAGQEGNQPQHF
NA,TRBD1,TRBV7-3,TRBJ2-7,TGTGCCAGCAGCTTATTTCCTCTGGTGGGACAGGGGAGTTACGAGCAGTACTTC,CASSLFPLVGQGSYEQYF
few,TRBD1,TRBV4-2,TRBJ1-6,TGTGCCAGCAGCTTTGGACAGGGTGATTCACCCCTCCACTTT,CASSFGQGDSPLHF
NA,NA,TRBV6-5,TRBJ1-1,TGTGCCAGCAGTTTAAGCCGGGAGACTGAAGCTTTCTTT,CASSLSRETEAFF
NA,NA,TRBV9,TRBJ1-6,TGTGCCAGCAGCTCGGACGGATTCTATAATTCACCCCTCCACTTT,CASSSDGFYNSPLHF
NA,NA,TRBV19,TRBJ2-7,TGTGCCAGTAAGCGGTCTGTGGGTAAGGAGTCCTACGAGCAGTACTTC,CASKRSVGKESYEQYF
NA,TRBD1,TRBV2,TRBJ1-5,TGTGCCAGCAGTGACCTACCCCTCCGGACAGGGAGGCATCAGCCCCAGCATTTT,CASSDLPLRTGRHQPQHF
few,TRBD1,TRBV10-3,TRBJ1-2,TGTGCCATCATTGGGACAGGGAAAGACTATGGCTACACCTTC,CAIIGTGKDYGYTF
once,NA,TRBV5-6,TRBJ2-7,TGTGCCAGCAGCTTACAACACCTGAACGAGCAGTACTTC,CASSLQHLNEQYF
NA,NA,TRBV5-6,TRBJ1-1,TGTGCCAGCAGCTTAGGGCAGCCACCGAACACTGAAGCTTTCTTT,CASSLGQPPNTEAFF
few,TRBD1,TRBV18,TRBJ1-5,TGTGCCAGCGCACAGGGGAATAGCAATCAGCCCCAGCATTTT,CASAQGNSNQPQHF
few,TRBD2,TRBV5-4,TRBJ2-5,TGTGCCAGCAGCTTTAGGGTAGCGGGGGTTTTGGTTGGGACCCAGTACTTC,CASSFRVAGVLVGTQYF
NA,TRBD1,TRBV6-5,TRBJ2-7,TGTGCCAGCAGTTTAATCGTACAGGGGTCCTACGAGCAGTACTTC,CASSLIVQGSYEQYF
few,NA,TRBV2,TRBJ1-1,TGTGCCAGCAGCGGGATGAACACTGAAGCTTTCTTT,CASSGMNTEAFF
NA,NA,TRBV5-8,TRBJ1-1,TGTGCCAGCAGCTTGGCAGCGAACACTGAAGCTTTCTTT,CASSLAANTEAFF
NA,NA,TRBV7-9,TRBJ1-3,TGTGCCAGCAGCTTACAGGGGATCTCTGGAAACACCATATATTTT,CASSLQGISGNTIYF
few,NA,TRBV28,TRBJ1-2,TGTGCCAGCAGGGACAGTTCAAGCTACACCTTC,CASRDSSSYTF
NA,TRBD1,TRBV6-1,TRBJ1-2,TGTGCCAGCACCTTTACGGGACAGAACTATGGCTACACCTTC,CASTFTGQNYGYTF
NA,TRBD2,TRBV4-2,TRBJ2-1,TGTGCCAGCAGCCAAGCCCAACGCGGGGGGCAAGCGGAAGAGCAGTTCTTC,CASSQAQRGGQAEEQFF
few,NA,TRBV14,TRBJ2-3,TGTGCCAGCAGCCAAGAAATCGGAGTTAGCACAGATACGCAGTATTTT,CASSQEIGVSTDTQYF